The clone carrying this T cell receptor beta chain turned up a few times. Its antigen is unidentified. CDR3 length: 14 residues. Per germline, CDR1 MNHEY and CDR2 SVGAGI. Deletions cut 8 bases from V and 0 bases from J, with 13 bases between. The record originates from a study of T-cell memory formation after mild COVID-19. The wider study: TCR clusters showed largely donor specificity.

General study findings and limits: Pre-infection memory contained some responding clones, which suggested that cross-reactive memory had joined.

TCRdb reprocessed the 5' RACE reads with MiXCR, giving one entry per CDR3 protein. The sample shows 350,000 to 500,000 distinct CDR3 sequences, around 22% of them seen only once. The chain combines TRBV6-5 with TRBJ1-1; a possible D gene is TRBD1 (5 bases). The sequenced sample consisted of PBMCs or a T cell subset sorted from them (not recorded which). This TCR was recovered from an adult woman who had mild COVID-19 (a few samples of this study predate the infection). Cell type and time point are not known. The CDR3 loop is CASRSGDMNTEAFF. The CDR3 DNA reads TGTGCCAGCCGCTCGGGGGATATGAACACTGAAGCTTTCTTT.